One and the same sample provided the 27 T cell receptor beta chains below, sequenced in a study of blood T cell repertoires in COVID-19. Method: immunoSEQ multiplex PCR; TCRdb's copy keeps in-frame clones and lacks some. The table has more than 95,000 clones, over 75% seen once; the top ten hold around 3.9%. The sample consisted of peripheral blood. The receptor set was obtained from a man in his fifties with acute or convalescent COVID-19.

The chain recombines TRBV4-1 with TRBJ1-5, with D perhaps matching TRBD1 (6 bases). This CDR3 is 16 amino acids long. Per germline, CDR1 MGHRA and CDR2 YSYEKL. V was pared by 4 bases and J by 11 bases, with 24 bases between. The chain's CDR3 is CASSPGLQGLPRAQHF. DNA of the CDR3: TGCGCCAGCAGCCCGGGGTTGCAGGGGCTCCCTCGAGCCCAGCATTTT.

This sequence joins TRBV2 and TRBJ2-2; D possibly corresponds to TRBD2 (6 bases). Per the germline V gene, CDR1 is SNHLY and CDR2 is FYNNEI. Trimming pared 2 bases from V and 4 bases from J, leaving 14 bases between. The length of the CDR3 is 16 residues. The CDR3 spells CASSEFWRGSTGELFF. The DNA of the CDR3 is TGTGCCAGCAGTGAATTCTGGCGGGGCAGCACCGGGGAGCTGTTTTTT. Complete variable domain (other parts from reference TRBV2 and TRBJ2-2): EPEVTQTPSHQVTQMGQEVILRCVPISNHLYFYWYRQILGQKVEFLVSFYNNEISEKSEIFDDQFSVERPDGSNFTLKIRSTKLEDSAMYFCASSEFWRGSTGELFFGEGSRLTVL.

This clone was detected only a few times. The V call is TRBV4-1, the J call TRBJ2-7; D possibly corresponds to TRBD2 (5 bases). There are 16 residues in the CDR3. The V end was cut by 0 bases, the J end by 6 bases, with 18 bases between. CDR1 MGHRA and CDR2 YSYEKL come from the germline V gene. The CDR3 bases are TGCGCCAGCAGCCAAGAGGACTGGTCTCCTGAATTCGAGCAGTACTTC. Translated, it gives CASSQEDWSPEFEQYF.

This rearrangement joins TRBV5-1 to TRBJ1-2; TRBD1 agrees at 8 bases. This CDR3 is built from 14 residues. J gave up 7 bases and V 2 bases, and 7 bases lay outside the gene matches. CDR1 is SGHRS and CDR2 is YFSETQ in the germline V gene. The CDR3 sequence is CASSFFTGGGGYTF. The CDR3 region has the DNA TGCGCCAGCAGCTTCTTCACAGGGGGAGGTGGCTACACCTTC.

The CDR3 protein is CASTPGQVFTGELFF. CDR3 in DNA: TGTGCCAGCACTCCGGGACAGGTTTTTACCGGGGAGCTGTTTTTT. V gene TRBV6-5 combines with J gene TRBJ2-2; 8 bases agree with TRBD1. This CDR3 contains 15 residues. Germline values: CDR1 MNHEY, CDR2 SVGAGI. V lost 7 bases and J lost 5; bases outside the gene matches: 9.

The V gene is TRBV28, the J gene TRBJ1-2; the D is unclear. Per the germline V gene, CDR1 is MDHEN and CDR2 is SYDVKM. CDR3 size: 13 residues. V was trimmed by 3 bases and J by 4 bases, leaving 9 bases between them. The CDR3 coding sequence is TGTGCCAGCAGTTTCGGAGGTTTCTATGGCTACACCTTC. This gives the protein CASSFGGFYGYTF.

This clone has just a few counts. The chain carries TRBV2 and TRBJ2-1; 10 bases agree with TRBD2. The germline CDR1 and CDR2 sequences are SNHLY and FYNNEI. The CDR3 is 18 residues long. Trimming removed 2 bases from V and 3 bases from J; junction bases left unmatched: 10. The CDR3, as DNA: TGTGCCAGCAGTGAAACGGAGCGGGGGGGCCCTGTCTACAATGAGCAGTTCTTC. Protein product: CASSETERGGPVYNEQFF.

This chain links TRBV27 with TRBJ2-7; D not resolved. Germline V lookup: CDR1 MNHEY, CDR2 SMNVEV (reference sequence). The CDR3 spans 12 residues. V shed 2 bases and J shed 5 bases, with 7 bases lying between them. The CDR3 nucleotides are TGTGCCAGCAGTTTAACGCAGGACGAGCAGTACTTC. This gives the protein CASSLTQDEQYF.

V usage is TRBV2 and J usage is TRBJ2-2; perhaps TRBD2 as D (6 bases). This CDR3 spans 17 amino acids. In germline, CDR1 is SNHLY, CDR2 FYNNEI. Trimming removed 0 bases at V and 5 bases at J, with 16 bases between. CDR3 protein: CASSEALLWGETGELFF. The CDR3 bases are TGTGCCAGCAGTGAAGCGTTATTATGGGGGGAAACCGGGGAGCTGTTTTTT.

This sequence joins TRBV7-8 and TRBJ1-1; a possible D gene is TRBD1 (5 bases). V lost 5 bases to trimming and J lost 1 base, with 14 bases between them. The CDR3 sequence is 15 residues long. Germline loops: CDR1 SGHVS, CDR2 FQNEAQ. The CDR3 protein is CASSAGGSWNTEAFF. As DNA, the CDR3 is TGTGCCAGCAGCGCGGGGGGGAGCTGGAACACTGAAGCTTTCTTT.

The chain's CDR3 is CASSITSGGHNEQFF. CDR3 DNA sequence: TGTGCCAGTAGTATAACTAGCGGGGGGCACAATGAGCAGTTCTTC. The V and J genes are TRBV19 and TRBJ2-1; 12 positions agree with TRBD2. CDR1 LNHDA and CDR2 SQIVND come from the germline V gene (reference sequence). The CDR3 covers 15 residues. The J segment lost 5 bases and the V segment lost 2 bases, leaving 1 base of the junction unmatched.

The genes are TRBV5-1 and TRBJ1-2; the D is unclear. CDR1 is SGHRS and CDR2 is YFSETQ in the germline V gene. The CDR3 is 15 residues long. V was pared by 2 bases and J by 0 bases, with 11 bases between. In DNA form, the CDR3 reads TGCGCCAGCAGCTTCGGGAAGACCACTAACTATGGCTACACCTTC. Translating gives CASSFGKTTNYGYTF.

The chain joins TRBV18 to TRBJ1-4; D gene unclear. V gave up 3 bases and J gave up 7 bases, with 15 bases separating them. There are 15 residues in the CDR3. Germline assignment: CDR1 KGHSH and CDR2 LQKENI. Here the CDR3 DNA reads TGTGCCAGCTCACCGACCCAGGAAGCCTCTGAAAAACTGTTTTTT. Its translation is CASSPTQEASEKLFF.

V is TRBV4-2 and J is TRBJ2-7; TRBD2 aligns across 7 bases. CDR1 is LGHNA and CDR2 is YNFKEQ in the germline V gene. This CDR3 is built from 15 residues. V was pared by 3 bases and J by 3 bases, with 8 bases of the junction left unmatched. Written as DNA, the CDR3 is TGTGCCAGCAGCCAGAGCCGGGACTATCTCTACGAGCAGTACTTC. This sequence encodes CASSQSRDYLYEQYF.

The rearrangement uses TRBV19 and TRBJ1-5; the match to TRBD1 covers 8 bases. V trimming: 8 bases; J trimming: 2 bases; junction bases outside the gene matches: 2. The germline gives CDR1 LNHDA, CDR2 SQIVND (reference sequence). This CDR3 has 13 residues. The CDR3 DNA reads as TGTGCCAGTGGACAGGGAGGCAATCAGCCCCAGCATTTT. It yields the protein CASGQGGNQPQHF.

The rearrangement links TRBV28 to TRBJ1-1, with TRBD1 matching over 9 bases. Germline values: CDR1 MDHEN, CDR2 SYDVKM. V was pared by 8 bases and J by 0 bases, with 7 bases of the junction left unmatched. This CDR3 spans 15 amino acids. CDR3 sequence reads: CASGDRAGVNTEAFF. CDR3 DNA: TGTGCCAGCGGGGACAGGGCGGGGGTGAACACTGAAGCTTTCTTT.

This sequence joins TRBV29-1 and TRBJ1-2; TRBD1 is a possible D gene (5 bases). Germline values: CDR1 SQVTM, CDR2 ANQGSEA. This CDR3 has 13 amino acids. Trimming shortened V by 2 bases and J by 4 bases, and 11 bases separated the two germline ends. CDR3: CSVERGGIYGYTF. CDR3 DNA sequence: TGCAGCGTTGAACGGGGGGGGATCTATGGCTACACCTTC.

The V and J genes are TRBV5-6 and TRBJ1-5; a possible D gene is TRBD1 (5 bases). Germline V gene lookup returns CDR1 SGHDT and CDR2 YYEEEE. The V and J ends lost 1 base and 3 bases respectively, with 14 bases between them. The CDR3 is 16 amino acids. CDR3 residues: CASSLTGLNNNQPQHF. The CDR3 bases are TGTGCCAGCAGCTTGACAGGTCTTAATAACAATCAGCCCCAGCATTTT.

The chain links TRBV30 to TRBJ1-5; tentatively, D is TRBD1 (6 bases). V was pared by 4 bases and J by 0 bases, with 16 bases between. The CDR3 runs to 16 residues. Per germline, CDR1 GTSNPN and CDR2 SVGIG (reference sequence). CDR3 in amino acids: CAWTLQGSNSNQPQHF. The CDR3, as DNA: TGTGCCTGGACTCTACAGGGTTCAAATAGCAATCAGCCCCAGCATTTT.

The chain links TRBV5-1 to TRBJ2-2; D perhaps matches TRBD1 (6 bases). The CDR3 consists of 16 residues. Germline assignment: CDR1 SGHRS and CDR2 YFSETQ. V was trimmed by 0 bases and J by 4 bases, leaving 13 bases between them. CDR3 protein: CASSLAPQGSTGELFF. In nucleotides, the CDR3 is TGCGCCAGCAGCTTGGCCCCACAGGGATCCACCGGGGAGCTGTTTTTT.

This chain connects TRBV12-3 or TRBV12-4 to TRBJ2-5; no clear D. The CDR3 consists of 13 residues. Trimming left V 5 bases short and J 5 bases short, with 12 bases between. The DNA of the CDR3 is TGTGCCAGCAGTAATAGAGCTCGGGAGACCCAGTACTTC. Translation gives CASSNRARETQYF.

The genes are TRBV27 and TRBJ1-2, with 8 bases that match TRBD1. Trimming took 4 bases from V and 5 from J; bases not matched to a gene: 15. The germline V gene encodes CDR1 MNHEY and CDR2 SMNVEV (reference sequence). The CDR3 contains 17 residues. CDR3 DNA: TGTGCCAGCAGTTCCTCGGACAGGGCAGGTCGAGGGTATGGCTACACCTTC. Protein product: CASSSSDRAGRGYGYTF.

J is TRBJ1-1 and V is TRBV27; D is perhaps TRBD1 (6 bases). CDR1 is MNHEY and CDR2 is SMNVEV in the germline V gene (reference sequence). Trimming pared 5 bases from V and 1 base from J, leaving 14 bases between. The CDR3 runs 15 residues. The CDR3 sequence is CASSLDWTANTEAFF. The CDR3 DNA sequence: TGTGCCAGCAGTCTCGATTGGACAGCGAACACTGAAGCTTTCTTT.

The chain couples TRBV7-3 to TRBJ2-7, with a tentative D call TRBD2 (5 bases). Germline CDR1 and CDR2: SGHTA and FQGTGA. V lost 5 bases and J lost 6, with 17 bases in between. CDR3 length equals 14 residues. The CDR3 is CASSPTPQSGEQYF. As DNA, the CDR3 is TGTGCCAGCAGCCCAACTCCTCAAAGCGGCGAGCAGTACTTC.

This clone was counted a single time. The chain uses TRBV9 and TRBJ1-4; 7 bases are a match to TRBD1. Germline CDR1 is SGDLS and CDR2 is YYNGEE. V lost 0 bases to trimming and J lost 0 bases; unmatched junction nucleotides: 8. There are 18 residues in the CDR3. In DNA form, the CDR3 reads TGTGCCAGCAGCGTAGGGTCCCGACAGGGAGCAACTAATGAAAAACTGTTTTTT. As protein: CASSVGSRQGATNEKLFF. The full variable domain, in which reference TRBV9 and TRBJ1-4 provide the parts outside the CDR3, is DSGVTQTPKHLITATGQRVTLRCSPRSGDLSVYWYQQSLDQGLQFLIQYYNGEERAKGNILERFSAQQFPDLHSELNLSSLELGDSALYFCASSVGSRQGATNEKLFFGSGTQLSVL.

On this clone itself: Its ends do not fully match the called genes, so a read error is possible. CDR3 DNA: TGTGCTAGCAGCTTAGGAGGGACTAGCACAGATACGCAGTATTTT. Translating it yields CASSLGGTSTDTQYF. The chain recombines TRBV7-7 with TRBJ2-3; tentatively, D is TRBD2 (6 bases). This CDR3 is 15 amino acids long. In germline, CDR1 is SSHAT, CDR2 FNYEAQ (reference sequence).

The gene calls are TRBV7-9 and TRBJ2-7; weak D call: TRBD1 (6 bases). The CDR3 spans 14 residues. Deletions cut 5 bases from V and 3 bases from J, with 14 bases between. CDR1 and CDR2 (germline): SEHNR, FQNEAQ (reference sequence). CDR3 residues: CASSQDSLFYEQYF. DNA for the CDR3: TGTGCCAGCAGCCAGGACAGCCTATTCTACGAGCAGTACTTC.